These 13 T cell receptor beta chains share one sample of origin, sequenced in a study of blood T cell repertoires in COVID-19. The repertoire was sequenced with immunoSEQ multiplex PCR; TCRdb's copy has only in-frame clones and lacks some. This sample has around 200,000 clones, with 85% found just once. Specimen: PBMCs or T cells enriched from blood (not recorded which). The source of these receptors is a man aged 35 to 55 who had recovered from COVID-19.

The CDR3 loop reads CASSPGLEVHEQYF. The CDR3 DNA is TGCGCCAGCAGCCCGGGACTAGAGGTCCACGAGCAGTACTTC. This chain links TRBV5-1 with TRBJ2-7, with 8 bases aligning to TRBD2. The CDR3 is 14 residues long. Unmatched junction bases numbered 8, after V lost 4 bases and J lost 5 bases. In germline, CDR1 is SGHRS, CDR2 YFSETQ.

The CDR3 nucleotides read TGTGCCAGCAGCTTGGGGGGAGTAGGCTCAGATACGCAGTATTTT. Protein: CASSLGGVGSDTQYF. The rearrangement links TRBV11-3 to TRBJ2-3, with D possibly being TRBD2 (6 bases). With 3 bases removed from V and 4 bases from J, the gap between germline ends came to 14 bases. Germline values: CDR1 SGHNT, CDR2 YENEEA. The CDR3 is 15 residues long.

Notes on this clone: Relative to the germline gene, one junction end is altered; a read error may explain this. This chain connects TRBV29-1 to TRBJ2-7; D is perhaps TRBD1 (6 bases). The CDR3 consists of 11 residues. CDR1 is SQVTM, CDR2 ANQGSEA, per germline. The CDR3 protein is CSVEDRLEQYF. Here the CDR3 DNA reads TGCAGCGTGGAAGACAGGCTCGAGCAGTACTTC.

This clone was recorded once. DNA of the CDR3: TGCGCCAGCAGCTTGGCGGGGGAGGGAAACACCATATATTTT. It is translated as CASSLAGEGNTIYF. The chain combines TRBV5-1 with TRBJ1-3; a weak D match, TRBD1 (5 bases). CDR3 length: 14 residues. The V end lost 0 bases, the J end lost 4 bases, and 8 bases lay between the germline ends. Germline V gene data show CDR1 as SGHRS and CDR2 as YFSETQ.

The V call is TRBV29-1, the J call TRBJ2-7; 12 nucleotides match TRBD1. The CDR3 length is 15 residues. The J segment lost 0 bases and the V segment lost 6 bases, leaving 6 bases of the junction unmatched. Looked up from germline, CDR1 is SQVTM and CDR2 is ANQGSEA. CDR3 in DNA: TGCAGCGTGGCGAGGGGACAGGGGGCCTCCTACGAGCAGTACTTC. The encoded protein is CSVARGQGASYEQYF.

This chain connects TRBV27 to TRBJ2-7; 7 bases fit TRBD1. The CDR3 has 16 residues. The germline CDR1 and CDR2 sequences are MNHEY and SMNVEV (reference sequence). Trimming took 1 base from V and 7 from J; bases not matched to a gene: 13. For the CDR3, the DNA is TGTGCCAGCAGTTTATATCCGCCTGGGACAGAAGAAGAGCAGTACTTC. Amino acid sequence: CASSLYPPGTEEEQYF.

The chain couples TRBV2 to TRBJ1-2; TRBD1 agrees at 7 bases. Germline V lookup: CDR1 SNHLY, CDR2 FYNNEI. Unmatched junction bases numbered 6, after V lost 6 bases and J lost 2 bases. CDR3 length equals 14 residues. This CDR3 is CASRVMTGNYGYTF. The CDR3 DNA follows: TGTGCCAGCAGGGTAATGACAGGGAACTATGGCTACACCTTC.

The gene calls are TRBV4-1 and TRBJ2-3; no clear D gene. Germline V gives CDR1 MGHRA, CDR2 YSYEKL. This CDR3 contains 13 residues. V was cut by 0 bases and J by 5 bases, with 6 bases left in between. CDR3 residues: CASSQDSLDTQYF. The CDR3 region has the DNA TGCGCCAGCAGCCAAGATTCCTTAGATACGCAGTATTTT.

The chain couples TRBV27 to TRBJ1-5; 8 bases align to TRBD1. The CDR3 covers 15 residues. Trimming cost V 5 bases and J 4 bases; bases outside gene matches: 7. CDR1 is MNHEY, CDR2 SMNVEV, per germline (reference sequence). CDR3 bases: TGTGCCAGCAGTCCGCCGGGACAGGCTAATCAGCCCCAGCATTTT. This translates into CASSPPGQANQPQHF.

The chain has TRBV5-4 and TRBJ2-7; 10 bases agree with TRBD2. Germline loops: CDR1 SGHNT, CDR2 YYREEE (reference sequence). V shed 0 bases and J 3 bases; nucleotides not matched to a gene: 0. This CDR3 comprises 14 residues. As DNA, the CDR3 is TGTGCCAGCAGCTTGGGGACTAGCGGCTACGAGCAGTACTTC. Translating it yields CASSLGTSGYEQYF. Full variable domain (remainder filled in from reference TRBV5-4 and TRBJ2-7): ETGVTQSPTHLIKTRGQQVTLRCSSQSGHNTVSWYQQALGQGPQFIFQYYREEENGRGNFPPRFSGLQFPNYSSELNVNALELDDSALYLCASSLGTSGYEQYFGPGTRLTVT.

The rearrangement uses TRBV28 and TRBJ2-5, with D tentatively TRBD1 (6 bases). Per germline, CDR1 MDHEN and CDR2 SYDVKM. CDR3 size: 14 residues. Deletions cut 6 bases from V and 5 bases from J, with 16 bases between. CDR3 sequence reads: CASRPGVRWETQYF. The CDR3 bases are TGTGCCAGCAGGCCAGGGGTTAGGTGGGAGACCCAGTACTTC.

The chain combines TRBV7-2 with TRBJ2-7, with 8 bases matching TRBD1. Trimming cost V 5 bases and J 1 base; bases outside gene matches: 7. CDR1 SGHTA and CDR2 FQGNSA come from the germline V gene. CDR3 length: 15 amino acids. Here the CDR3 DNA reads TGTGCCAGCAGCCCGTGGACAGGGTCTTCCTACGAGCAGTACTTC. This translates into CASSPWTGSSYEQYF.

The chain couples TRBV27 to TRBJ1-1; 7 bases align to TRBD1. V lost 2 bases, J lost 1 base, and 1 base stayed unmatched. This CDR3 region has 14 residues. Germline CDR1 MNHEY, CDR2 SMNVEV (reference sequence). In nucleotides, the CDR3 is TGTGCCAGCAGTTTAGGGACAGCGAACACTGAAGCTTTCTTT. Protein sequence: CASSLGTANTEAFF.